The 25 T cell receptor beta chains given below trace back to one sample, sequenced in a study of blood T cell repertoires in COVID-19. Repertoires were generated with immunoSEQ multiplex PCR, while TCRdb's copy carries only in-frame clones and drops some. The repertoire includes about 350,000 clones, more than 70% of them detected once, and just over 1% sits in the top ten. Sequencing was performed on PBMCs or T cells enriched from blood (not recorded which). These receptor sequences come from a woman under 40 who had been exposed to COVID-19.

The chain combines TRBV15 with TRBJ2-7; D not certain. Germline V gene data show CDR1 as LNHNV and CDR2 as YYDKDF (reference sequence). CDR3 length: 13 amino acids. Trimming took 1 base from V and 2 from J, leaving 6 bases between them. This chain's CDR3 is CATSRVEAYEQYF. The CDR3, as DNA: TGTGCCACCAGCAGAGTAGAAGCCTACGAGCAGTACTTC.

This rearrangement joins TRBV11-1 to TRBJ1-2, with TRBD1 identical over 9 bases. CDR1 and CDR2 (germline): SGHAT, FQDESV (reference sequence). The CDR3 length is 15 residues. The V and J ends lost 5 bases and 3 bases, in that order; junction bases with no gene match: 7. CDR3 in DNA: TGTGCCAGCAGCGAACAGGGGGCGGTGGACTATGGCTACACCTTC. Translation: CASSEQGAVDYGYTF.

This chain uses TRBV5-4 with TRBJ1-1, with D possibly matching TRBD1 (6 bases). The CDR3 length is 13 residues. Trimming removed 6 bases at V and 7 bases at J, with 16 bases between. The V gene's germline CDR1 is SGHNT and CDR2 YYREEE (reference sequence). CDR3 protein: CASNIQGSGEAFF. In DNA form, the CDR3 reads TGTGCCAGCAACATACAGGGATCAGGTGAAGCTTTCTTT.

This chain uses TRBV5-6 with TRBJ2-7; tentative D call: TRBD2 (7 bases). CDR1 is SGHDT, CDR2 YYEEEE, per germline. Trimming removed 3 bases at V and 0 bases at J, with 16 bases between. There are 16 residues in the CDR3. The CDR3 sequence is CASSYGPGGPSYEQYF. The DNA of the CDR3 is TGTGCCAGCAGCTACGGCCCGGGGGGCCCCTCCTACGAGCAGTACTTC.

The chain uses TRBV7-3 and TRBJ2-2, with D perhaps matching TRBD1 (5 bases). Germline V gene data show CDR1 as SGHTA and CDR2 as FQGTGA. The CDR3 runs to 14 residues. Trimming removed 5 bases at V and 3 bases at J, with 10 bases between. This chain's CDR3 is CASSPQGYTGELFF. The CDR3 DNA sequence: TGTGCCAGCAGCCCTCAGGGATACACCGGGGAGCTGTTTTTT.

The rearrangement joins TRBV7-8 to TRBJ2-7, with 8 bases aligning to TRBD1. Germline CDR1 and CDR2: SGHVS and FQNEAQ. This CDR3 contains 13 residues. The V gene end was trimmed by 5 bases and the J gene end by 7 bases; junction bases not matched to a gene: 7. The CDR3 loop is CASSRGQVGEQYF. The CDR3 nucleotides read TGTGCCAGCAGCAGGGGACAGGTCGGAGAGCAGTACTTC.

The chain uses TRBV7-9 and TRBJ2-5; TRBD1 might be the D (5 bases). From germline, CDR1 is SEHNR and CDR2 FQNEAQ (reference sequence). V gave up 11 bases and J gave up 0 bases, with 10 bases separating them. The CDR3 extends over 12 amino acids. The DNA for the CDR3 is TGTGCCGAGACAGACCACCAAGAGACCCAGTACTTC. It encodes CAETDHQETQYF. Together with reference TRBV7-9 and TRBJ2-5, the CDR3 gives the full variable domain: DTGVSQNPRHKITKRGQNVTFRCDPISEHNRLYWYRQTLGQGPEFLTYFQNEAQLEKSRLLSDRFSAERPKGSFSTLEIQRTEQGDSAMYLCAETDHQETQYFGPGTRLLVL.

This clone showed up just once. The chain is built from TRBV10-3 and TRBJ2-5; possible D gene TRBD1, 5 bases. CDR1 and CDR2 (germline): ENHRY, SYGVKD. With 6 bases removed from V and 1 base from J, the gap between germline ends came to 18 bases. The CDR3 is made up of 16 amino acids. The CDR3 nucleotides read TGTGCCATCAGCCCCATTTCAGGGAAGGGCCAAGAGACCCAGTACTTC. Translating it yields CAISPISGKGQETQYF.

The chain is built from TRBV27 and TRBJ1-5; possibly TRBD1 for D (5 bases). CDR3 length: 13 residues. CDR1 and CDR2 (germline): MNHEY, SMNVEV (reference sequence). V was trimmed by 0 bases and J by 6 bases, leaving 6 bases between them. In DNA, the CDR3 is TGTGCCAGCAGTTTATCGGGACTTCAGCCCCAGCATTTT. Translating gives CASSLSGLQPQHF.

This rearrangement joins TRBV10-3 to TRBJ2-1, with 7 bases fitting TRBD2. CDR3 length equals 17 residues. Trimming cost V 11 bases and J 0 bases; bases outside gene matches: 16. Germline CDR1 and CDR2: ENHRY and SYGVKD. CDR3 loop: CADGGSGPPSSYNEQFF. CDR3 in DNA: TGTGCCGACGGCGGGAGTGGGCCCCCCAGCTCCTACAATGAGCAGTTCTTC.

The V call is TRBV12-3 or TRBV12-4, the J call TRBJ2-7, with 7 bases that match TRBD1. This CDR3 contains 13 residues. The J segment lost 2 bases and the V segment lost 6 bases, leaving 4 bases of the junction unmatched. The CDR3 bases are TGTGCCAGCAGCCCGACAGGGACCTACGAGCAGTACTTC. This encodes CASSPTGTYEQYF.

The chain carries TRBV5-6 and TRBJ2-2; D possibly corresponds to TRBD1 (5 bases). V shed 5 bases and J shed 6 bases, with 11 bases lying between them. Germline V gene data show CDR1 as SGHDT and CDR2 as YYEEEE. The CDR3 is 13 residues long. The CDR3 region is CASRVRAAGELFF. The CDR3 coding sequence is TGTGCCAGCAGAGTCAGGGCGGCCGGGGAGCTGTTTTTT.

The chain links TRBV5-1 to TRBJ2-5; tentative D call: TRBD1 (5 bases). V lost 4 bases to trimming and J lost 1 base, with 8 bases between them. The CDR3 sequence is 13 residues long. Germline values: CDR1 SGHRS, CDR2 YFSETQ. In DNA form, the CDR3 reads TGCGCCAGCAGCCCTGACAGCCAAGAGACCCAGTACTTC. Protein: CASSPDSQETQYF.

This clone was observed once. The chain recombines TRBV29-1 with TRBJ2-2; 10 bases match TRBD2. The length of the CDR3 is 15 residues. CDR1 is SQVTM and CDR2 is ANQGSEA in the germline V gene. The trim removed 6 bases at V and 0 bases at J, leaving 4 bases unmatched. CDR3 amino acids: CSVRTSGANTGELFF. Here the CDR3 DNA reads TGCAGCGTAAGGACTAGCGGAGCGAACACCGGGGAGCTGTTTTTT.

V is TRBV3-1 (or the pseudogene TRBV3-2) and J is TRBJ2-7; D not certain. CDR3 length equals 14 residues. From germline, CDR1 is LGHDT and CDR2 YNNKEL (reference sequence). V lost 0 bases to trimming and J lost 0 bases, with 6 bases between them. The CDR3 DNA reads TGTGCCAGCAGCCAAGAGAGCAACTCCTACGAGCAGTACTTC. This sequence encodes CASSQESNSYEQYF.

The chain combines TRBV5-1 with TRBJ1-2; 8 nucleotides line up with TRBD1. The germline V gene has CDR1 SGHRS and CDR2 YFSETQ. V lost 4 bases, J lost 12 bases, and 14 bases stayed unmatched. The CDR3 runs to 14 residues. Here the CDR3 DNA reads TGCGCCAGCAGCCCCCGGACAGGGAGGAGGAGGAACACCTTC. It encodes CASSPRTGRRRNTF.

Concerning this clone: This same CDR3 is encoded by further DNA sequences in the sample. J is TRBJ2-7 and V is TRBV3-1 (or the pseudogene TRBV3-2); perhaps TRBD1 as D (5 bases). Germline loops: CDR1 LGHDT, CDR2 YNNKEL (reference sequence). CDR3 length: 13 residues. The ends were cut back, 2 bases at V and 2 bases at J, with 7 bases in the middle. CDR3 bases: TGTGCCAGCAGCCAACAGGGTACCTACGAGCAGTACTTC. It yields the protein CASSQQGTYEQYF.

This clone was observed once. The chain uses TRBV27 and TRBJ2-7; D is perhaps TRBD1 (8 bases). The CDR3 has 14 amino acids. CDR1 is MNHEY and CDR2 is SMNVEV in the germline V gene (reference sequence). V lost 5 bases and J 3 bases, leaving 14 bases between the germline ends. CDR3 DNA: TGTGCCAGCAGTCTAACAGGGGGGGTCTACGAGCAGTACTTC. Residues: CASSLTGGVYEQYF.

This sequence joins TRBV3-1 (or the pseudogene TRBV3-2) and TRBJ2-5; 9 bases match TRBD2. There are 15 residues in the CDR3. V shed 4 bases and J 5 bases; nucleotides not matched to a gene: 8. The V gene's germline CDR1 is LGHDT and CDR2 YNNKEL (reference sequence). In nucleotides, the CDR3 is TGTGCCAGCAGCCCCTCCGGGACTAGCTTGGAGACCCAGTACTTC. This gives the protein CASSPSGTSLETQYF.

The rearrangement joins TRBV6-5 to TRBJ1-5, with D maybe TRBD1 (5 bases). V lost 4 bases and J 8 bases, leaving 9 bases between the germline ends. The CDR3 length is 12 residues. Per the germline V gene, CDR1 is MNHEY and CDR2 is SVGAGI. CDR3 amino acids: CASSSQGKPQHF. CDR3 nucleotides: TGTGCCAGCAGTTCCCAGGGAAAGCCCCAGCATTTT.

This chain connects TRBV27 to TRBJ2-7; perhaps TRBD2 as D (5 bases). Trimming cost V 3 bases and J 2 bases, with 14 bases left between them. The CDR3 loop spans 15 amino acids. Germline CDR1 reads MNHEY; CDR2 reads SMNVEV (reference sequence). The CDR3 DNA follows: TGTGCCAGCAGTTTTGGTGGGAGCGTCCCCTACGAGCAGTACTTC. It specifies CASSFGGSVPYEQYF.

The chain combines TRBV19 with TRBJ2-5; 7 positions match TRBD1. After removal of 5 bases from V and 4 bases from J, the junction contained 7 bases not matched to a gene. Per the germline V gene, CDR1 is LNHDA and CDR2 is SQIVND (reference sequence). The CDR3 is made up of 14 amino acids. CDR3 DNA: TGTGCCAGTAGTGACAGGGTACCACGAGAGACCCAGTACTTC. The encoded protein is CASSDRVPRETQYF.

V is TRBV2 and J is TRBJ2-1; 11 nucleotides line up with TRBD2. The trim removed 6 bases at V and 10 bases at J, leaving 2 bases unmatched. This CDR3 is 12 amino acids long. Germline CDR1 and CDR2: SNHLY and FYNNEI. CDR3 sequence reads: CASRGLADEQFF. The CDR3 DNA reads TGTGCCAGCAGGGGACTAGCGGACGAGCAGTTCTTC.

The CDR3 sequence: CASSLRGASYGYTF. The DNA of the CDR3 is TGTGCCAGCAGTTTAAGGGGCGCATCCTATGGCTACACCTTC. The chain joins TRBV27 to TRBJ1-2; possible D gene TRBD1, 5 bases. V was clipped by 2 bases and J by 4 bases, with 11 bases between them. CDR3 length equals 14 residues. Germline V lookup: CDR1 MNHEY, CDR2 SMNVEV (reference sequence).

The gene calls are TRBV2 and TRBJ2-3, with D maybe TRBD1 (6 bases). The CDR3 length is 15 residues. Trimming pared 0 bases from V and 2 bases from J, leaving 9 bases between. Germline V gene data show CDR1 as SNHLY and CDR2 as FYNNEI. CDR3 sequence (DNA): TGTGCCAGCAGTGAAGCAAGACAGGCCACAGATACGCAGTATTTT. Protein product: CASSEARQATDTQYF.